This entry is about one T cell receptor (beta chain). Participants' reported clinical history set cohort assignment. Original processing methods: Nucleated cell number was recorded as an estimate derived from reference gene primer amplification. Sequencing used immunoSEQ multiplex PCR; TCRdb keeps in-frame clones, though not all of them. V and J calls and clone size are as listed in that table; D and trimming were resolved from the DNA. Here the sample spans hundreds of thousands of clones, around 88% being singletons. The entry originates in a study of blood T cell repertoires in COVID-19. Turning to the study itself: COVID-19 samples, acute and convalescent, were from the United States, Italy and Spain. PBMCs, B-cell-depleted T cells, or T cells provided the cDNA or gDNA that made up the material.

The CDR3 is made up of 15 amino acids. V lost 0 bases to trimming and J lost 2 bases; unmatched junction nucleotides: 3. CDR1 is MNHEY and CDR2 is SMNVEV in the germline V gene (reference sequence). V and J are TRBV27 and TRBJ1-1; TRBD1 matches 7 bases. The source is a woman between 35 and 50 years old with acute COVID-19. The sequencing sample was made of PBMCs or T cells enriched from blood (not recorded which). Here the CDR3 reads CASSLSTGYNTEAFF. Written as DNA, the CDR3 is TGTGCCAGCAGTTTATCGACAGGGTATAACACTGAAGCTTTCTTT.